This record covers a single TCR beta chain. Its antigen is still unknown. No qualities accompany the bases; no much larger clone lies one base away. Taken from the germline V gene (reference sequence), the CDR1 and CDR2 loops are MNHEY and SMNVEV. The CDR3, cysteine through phenylalanine, is 13 amino acids long. Only the CDR3 region is kept as DNA, spanning 39 bases read in frame from base 1. The germline ends are 4 bases apart after V is trimmed by 2 bases and J by 2 bases. This specimen comes from a study of blood T cell repertoires in COVID-19 (dated by TCRdb to 2020 to 2022). For context, the study as a whole: Samples covering the acute and convalescent phases of COVID-19 were provided by collaborators in the United States, Italy and Spain. The repertoires were released in a freely available public database meant as a resource for research on the immune response to SARS-CoV-2. The sample metadata nearly always contained a de-identified subject ID, COVID-19 status, age in years and sex. Where HLA class I and class II types were available, the types were taken from metadata supplied by the sample provider, not from assay-based typing. The samples were drawn from the first 160 participants of the ongoing ImmuneRACE study and from 950 to 1,500 subjects provided by 6 global collaborators. Subjects who had been exposed to COVID-19, were actively infected with it, or had recovered from it provided the deeply sampled blood TCRbeta repertoires that made up the dataset. The prospective study material was composed of cDNA or gDNA derived from T cells, B-cell-depleted T cells, or PBMCs. Study-wide conclusions, independent of this receptor: The quantity of clinical and demographic metadata differed by source and by participant and was supplied without curation.

In the prospective study, participants were 18 to 89 years old, resided in about two dozen geographic areas of the United States, and were enrolled through a virtual design. In the prospective study, participants were assigned to cohorts based on the clinical history participants reported in a screening survey and a study questionnaire. ImmuneRACE Cohort 3 recovered participants were defined by two consecutive negative NP/OP PCR tests, healthcare professional clearance, or symptom resolution. In the prospective study, mobile phlebotomists collected whole blood, serum and a nasopharyngeal or oropharyngeal swab from each participant. Participants in the prospective study had the option to provide additional blood draws and questionnaires over a roughly 2-month period. Before DNA extraction, prospective study blood samples were shipped either frozen or at room temperature. TCRbeta CDR3 regions were amplified from genomic DNA using the immunoSEQ Assay, a bias-controlled multiplex PCR. On the authors' methods: Within the assay, amplification of reference gene primers was used to estimate how many nucleated cells each sample contained. Sequence reads were collapsed and filtered to measure the absolute abundance of every unique TCRbeta CDR3 rearrangement. Productive Simpson clonality was computed per sample as the square root of Simpson's diversity index over productive rearrangements. TCRdb obtained this table from immuneACCESS and retained in-frame rearrangements with V and J assigned. These tables miss some clones; where compared with another copy, unresolved V genes account for less than half of the shortfall, and the remainder is unexplained. The V and J calls and clone size come from that table; D and trimming were worked out from the DNA. Present in this sample are 290,000 or so clones, approximately 86% of which were seen just once. Approximately 2.4% of the sample is held by the ten biggest clonotypes.

Recombination joined TRBV27 with TRBJ1-5, with the D segment identity uncertain. Sequencing was carried out using PBMCs or T cells enriched from blood (not recorded which). The sequence was obtained from a woman between 18 and 29 years old who had recovered from COVID-19. The encoded CDR3 is CASSLQGNQPQHF. The DNA is TGTGCCAGCAGTTTACAGGGCAATCAGCCCCAGCATTTT.